Below are 10 T cell receptor beta chains sequenced from a single sample in a study of blood T cell repertoires in COVID-19. Sequenced by immunoSEQ multiplex PCR; TCRdb stores in-frame clones only, minus some. The sample gives around 250,000 clones, 80% to 85% of which show up once; less than 3.5% is in the top ten. Sequenced input: peripheral blood. All receptors derive from a woman under 30 with acute or convalescent COVID-19.

This sequence joins TRBV5-1 and TRBJ2-5; D might be TRBD1 (5 bases). The V end lost 1 base, the J end lost 1 base, and 11 bases lay between the germline ends. The germline gives CDR1 SGHRS, CDR2 YFSETQ. The CDR3 is 15 residues long. The CDR3 DNA follows: TGCGCCAGCAGCTTGTTTGGGCAGGGCCAAGAGACCCAGTACTTC. Its protein product is CASSLFGQGQETQYF.

J is TRBJ1-2 and V is TRBV28; 10 bases line up with TRBD1. The V gene end was trimmed by 4 bases and the J gene end by 7 bases; junction bases not matched to a gene: 12. Germline V gives CDR1 MDHEN, CDR2 SYDVKM. CDR3 size: 16 residues. CDR3 in DNA: TGTGCCAGCAGTTCTACCGGGACAGGGGAAGTGGGTGGCTACACCTTC. It is translated as CASSSTGTGEVGGYTF.

This chain uses TRBV6-5 with TRBJ1-4; D is unresolved. Per the germline V gene, CDR1 is MNHEY and CDR2 is SVGAGI. The CDR3 extends over 15 amino acids. V was cut by 0 bases and J by 0 bases, with 5 bases left in between. The CDR3 DNA reads TGTGCCAGCAGTTACTCCGAGGCAACTAATGAAAAACTGTTTTTT. Translated, it gives CASSYSEATNEKLFF.

The chain employs TRBV3-1 (or the pseudogene TRBV3-2) and TRBJ2-7; the match to TRBD1 covers 7 bases. CDR1 and CDR2 from the germline V gene are LGHDT and YNNKEL (reference sequence). The CDR3 sequence is 15 residues long. After removal of 3 bases from V and 0 bases from J, the junction contained 5 bases not matched to a gene. The CDR3 DNA reads as TGTGCCAGCAGCCAGGGACAGTCCCCCTCCTACGAGCAGTACTTC. Protein: CASSQGQSPSYEQYF.

The rearrangement uses TRBV27 and TRBJ2-5; 8 nucleotides line up with TRBD1. This CDR3 region has 15 residues. CDR1 and CDR2 (germline): MNHEY, SMNVEV (reference sequence). Losses at the gene ends were 4 bases for V and 4 bases for J; bases not matched to a gene: 8. The CDR3 loop is CASSYGTGMGETQYF. The CDR3 DNA reads TGTGCCAGCAGTTACGGGACAGGTATGGGAGAGACCCAGTACTTC.

To note about this clone: In the same sample, other DNA sequences code for this CDR3. CDR3 in amino acids: CASSFGGRETQYF. CDR3 bases: TGTGCCAGCAGTTTTGGGGGCCGGGAGACCCAGTACTTC. The chain couples TRBV27 to TRBJ2-5; the D gene is possibly TRBD1 (6 bases). V lost 3 bases, J lost 5 bases, and 10 bases lay in between. Germline lookup yields CDR1 MNHEY and CDR2 SMNVEV (reference sequence). The CDR3 spans 13 residues.

The rearrangement uses TRBV4-3 and TRBJ2-1; D perhaps matches TRBD2 (5 bases). The CDR3 length is 16 residues. Trimming took off 0 bases at V and 0 bases at J, with 9 bases between the two ends. Germline CDR1 reads LGHNA; CDR2 reads YSLEER. This CDR3 reads CASSQDGLASYNEQFF. CDR3 nucleotides: TGCGCCAGCAGCCAAGATGGCCTAGCCTCCTACAATGAGCAGTTCTTC.

The chain employs TRBV7-2 and TRBJ2-3, with 14 bases fitting TRBD2. Germline CDR1 SGHTA, CDR2 FQGNSA. With V trimmed by 5 bases and J by 6 bases, 4 bases remained unmatched. The CDR3 spans 15 residues. CDR3 nucleotide sequence: TGTGCCAGCAGCCAGGGACTAGCGGGAGCCGATACGCAGTATTTT. Protein sequence: CASSQGLAGADTQYF. The full variable domain, its missing parts supplied by reference TRBV7-2 and TRBJ2-3, is GAGVSQSPSNKVTEKGKDVELRCDPISGHTALYWYRQSLGQGLEFLIYFQGNSAPDKSGLPSDRFSAERTGGSVSTLTIQRTQQEDSAVYLCASSQGLAGADTQYFGPGTRLTVL.

V gene TRBV28 combines with J gene TRBJ1-1; 9 nucleotides agree with TRBD1. V dropped 7 bases and J dropped 1; count of bases not matched to a gene: 7. In germline, CDR1 is MDHEN, CDR2 SYDVKM. CDR3 length: 15 amino acids. This CDR3 reads CASNPPGQGNTEAFF. Here the CDR3 DNA reads TGTGCCAGCAACCCCCCGGGACAGGGGAACACTGAAGCTTTCTTT.

The genes are TRBV20-1 and TRBJ1-2; TRBD1 agrees at 7 bases. Trimming took 6 bases from V and 8 from J; bases not matched to a gene: 15. The CDR3 contains 14 residues. Germline V gene data show CDR1 as DFQATT and CDR2 as SNEGSKA (reference sequence). The CDR3 region has the DNA TGCAGTGCGAGTCGACAGGGCCCGGTGAGAGGCTACACCTTC. Protein product: CSASRQGPVRGYTF.